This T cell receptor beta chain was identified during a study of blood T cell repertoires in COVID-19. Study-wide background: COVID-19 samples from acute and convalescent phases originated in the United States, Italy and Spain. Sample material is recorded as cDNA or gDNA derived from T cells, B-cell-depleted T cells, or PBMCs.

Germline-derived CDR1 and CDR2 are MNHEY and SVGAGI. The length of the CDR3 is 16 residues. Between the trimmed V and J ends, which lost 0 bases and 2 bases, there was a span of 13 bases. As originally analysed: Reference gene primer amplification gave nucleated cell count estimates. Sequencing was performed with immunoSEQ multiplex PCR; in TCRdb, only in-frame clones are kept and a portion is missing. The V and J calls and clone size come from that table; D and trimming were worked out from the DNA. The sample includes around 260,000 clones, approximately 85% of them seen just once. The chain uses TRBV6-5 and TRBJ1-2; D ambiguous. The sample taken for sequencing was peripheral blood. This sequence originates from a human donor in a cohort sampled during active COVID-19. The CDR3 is CASSYSKVAGNYGYTF. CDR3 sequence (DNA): TGTGCCAGCAGTTACTCGAAGGTAGCCGGAAACTATGGCTACACCTTC.